This T cell receptor (beta chain) is from a study of T cells in women clearing cervical HPV infection. Points on this clone: Mismatch with germline at one junction end may stem from a read error. The DNA ends 3 residues before the CDR3 does, and the rest of the CDR3 is filled in from the germline J gene.

Sequenced by immunoSEQ multiplex PCR; TCRdb stores in-frame clones only, minus some. The ten most abundant clones cover 6.6% of a sample with 20,000 to 30,000 clones. The germline V gene has CDR1 SGHVS and CDR2 FNYEAQ. The CDR3 totals 16 residues. The TCR sequence derives from a woman between 18 and 75 years old with a cervical HPV16 infection that either progressed to CIN3+ or cleared (not recorded which). This rearrangement joins TRBV7-6 to TRBJ1-3; D gene uncertain. Material: blood buffy coat. The sequenced CDR3 bases are TGTGCCAGCAGCTTAGATATCGGCATGACTGGAAACACT. Residues: CASSLDIGMTGNT. The full CDR3 protein is CASSLDIGMTGNTIYF.